This entry concerns a single T cell receptor (beta chain). These data come from a study of shared T cell receptors in the human thymus. Only in-frame clones appear in the TCRdb table, and some are missing; sequencing was by immunoSEQ multiplex PCR. The sample shows roughly 500,000 clones, about four fifths of them seen only once. V gave up 6 bases and J gave up 0 bases; unmatched junction bases: 3. This CDR3 spans 14 amino acids. CDR1 is MNHEY, CDR2 SMNVEV, per germline (reference sequence). The data were also submitted as part of a second study, on human thymus T cells.

Sequencing was carried out using thymocytes. The source of this sequence is a boy under two years old with a congenital heart defect. The chain employs TRBV27 and TRBJ2-7; 9 bases agree with TRBD1. The CDR3 here is CASSRDRVSYEQYF. In DNA, the CDR3 is TGTGCCAGCAGCCGGGACAGGGTCTCCTACGAGCAGTACTTC.